Following are 25 T cell receptor beta chains from one sample sequenced in a study of patients and donors after allogeneic stem cell transplantation. MiXCR, run by TCRdb on the RT-PCR reads, gives a single entry per CDR3 protein. The sample shows 800,000 to 1,000,000 distinct CDR3 sequences, 15% to 20% of them seen only once. Sequencing was carried out using blood, either unsorted or a sorted T cell fraction (not recorded which). The receptors stem from a human donor who was either an allogeneic HSCT recipient or a stem cell or donor lymphocyte infusion donor (not recorded which). It is not recorded whose cells these are; they may come from a transplant donor.

In its sample, this clonotype was seen a few times. The genes are TRBV20-1 and TRBJ2-7; tentatively, D is TRBD2 (6 bases). The CDR3 contains 15 residues. The germline V gene has CDR1 DFQATT and CDR2 SNEGSKA (reference sequence). Trimming stripped 0 bases from V and 1 base from J, with 13 bases between. DNA of the CDR3: TGCAGTGCTAGAGATCTACGGGACTTATCCTACGAGCAGTACTTC. Its translation: CSARDLRDLSYEQYF.

This clonotype was recorded a few times. The J gene is TRBJ1-2, the V gene TRBV7-9; D is possibly TRBD1 (6 bases). This CDR3 is built from 15 residues. V was clipped by 7 bases and J by 3 bases, with 18 bases between them. Germline V lookup: CDR1 SEHNR, CDR2 FQNEAQ (reference sequence). The CDR3 reads CASNQLGQFDYGYTF. CDR3 bases: TGTGCCAGCAACCAACTCGGACAGTTTGACTATGGCTACACCTTC.

The rearrangement links TRBV6-1 to TRBJ2-2; possibly TRBD1 or TRBD2 for D (6 bases each). The CDR3 runs to 17 residues. Germline V gives CDR1 MNHNS, CDR2 SASEGT. V dropped 4 bases and J dropped 7 bases, with 22 bases sitting between them. DNA of the CDR3: TGTGCCAGCAGTGCGCTGGGGGGCGAACTGGTCGGCGGGGAGCTGTTTTTT. Translating gives CASSALGGELVGGELFF.

The J gene is TRBJ1-3, the V gene TRBV5-5, with D perhaps TRBD1 (5 bases). Looked up from germline, CDR1 is SGHKS and CDR2 is YYEKEE (reference sequence). With 4 bases removed from V and 4 bases from J, the gap between germline ends came to 18 bases. The CDR3 runs 16 residues. DNA of the CDR3: TGTGCCAGCAGCCCGGGACGTCGGGTGAGGGGAAACACCATATATTTT. Protein sequence: CASSPGRRVRGNTIYF. The full variable domain, rest sourced from reference TRBV5-5 and TRBJ1-3, is DAGVTQSPTHLIKTRGQQVTLRCSPISGHKSVSWYQQVLGQGPQFIFQYYEKEERGRGNFPDRFSARQFPNYSSELNVNALLLGDSALYLCASSPGRRVRGNTIYFGEGSWLTVV.

This clonotype was found a few times. This sequence joins TRBV2 and TRBJ2-2; D perhaps matches TRBD1 (5 bases). Deletions cut 3 bases from V and 4 bases from J, with 12 bases between. CDR3 length: 15 residues. Looked up from germline, CDR1 is SNHLY and CDR2 is FYNNEI. CDR3 nucleotide sequence: TGTGCCAGCAGTGATTTAGGGGCTAGCACCGGGGAGCTGTTTTTT. This codes for CASSDLGASTGELFF.

The J gene is TRBJ2-7, the V gene TRBV20-1; 8 positions match TRBD2. CDR1 DFQATT and CDR2 SNEGSKA come from the germline V gene (reference sequence). The V gene end was trimmed by 3 bases and the J gene end by 2 bases; junction bases not matched to a gene: 9. The CDR3 runs 15 residues. CDR3 sequence reads: CSARPHGGGPYEQYF. In DNA form, the CDR3 reads TGCAGTGCTAGGCCTCATGGCGGGGGGCCCTACGAGCAGTACTTC.

V gene TRBV20-1 combines with J gene TRBJ2-3, with a possible D match to TRBD2 (5 bases). The CDR3 is 13 residues long. The V and J ends lost 6 bases and 4 bases respectively, with 14 bases between them. Germline V gene lookup returns CDR1 DFQATT and CDR2 SNEGSKA (reference sequence). The CDR3 DNA is TGCAGTGCCGGGCCCCCCGGGGCAGATACGCAGTATTTT. Its translation: CSAGPPGADTQYF.

The rearrangement joins TRBV14 to TRBJ1-1; TRBD1 agrees at 12 bases. V was clipped by 0 bases and J by 1 base; unmatched bases: 9. This CDR3 spans 19 amino acids. The germline V gene has CDR1 SGHDN and CDR2 FVKESK. DNA for the CDR3: TGTGCCAGCAGCCAAGATCGGACAGGGACAGGGGGCCCGAACACTGAAGCTTTCTTT. Translating it yields CASSQDRTGTGGPNTEAFF.

The genes are TRBV6-1 and TRBJ1-1; D uncertain. Deletions cut 10 bases from V and 5 bases from J, with 17 bases between. The CDR3 runs to 13 residues. Germline V gives CDR1 MNHNS, CDR2 SASEGT. The chain's CDR3 is CAITRAGATEAFF. The CDR3, as DNA: TGTGCCATTACAAGGGCCGGAGCTACTGAAGCTTTCTTT.

The V call is TRBV12-3 or TRBV12-4, the J call TRBJ1-2; tentative D call: TRBD1 (6 bases). V was cut by 5 bases and J by 6 bases, with 13 bases left in between. The CDR3 is 13 amino acids. The CDR3, as DNA: TGTGCCAGCAGTACCCGAGGGGGTAATGGCTACACCTTC. Protein product: CASSTRGGNGYTF.

The chain employs TRBV12-3 or TRBV12-4 and TRBJ2-1; either TRBD1 or TRBD2 may supply D (5 bases each). Trimming left V 9 bases short and J 6 bases short, with 18 bases between. CDR3 size: 14 residues. CDR3 sequence reads: CASTTFGDLNEQFF. The CDR3 DNA reads as TGTGCCAGTACCACCTTCGGGGACCTCAATGAGCAGTTCTTC.

There are a few counts of this clonotype. This chain links TRBV6-2 or TRBV6-3 with TRBJ2-7, with D perhaps TRBD2 (6 bases). Per germline, CDR1 MNHEY and CDR2 SVGEGT. This CDR3 is 16 amino acids long. V lost 0 bases and J lost 4, with 16 bases in between. Here the CDR3 reads CASSYSMGTSVYEQYF. In nucleotides, the CDR3 is TGTGCCAGCAGTTACTCAATGGGGACTTCAGTTTACGAGCAGTACTTC.

This chain joins TRBV7-3 and TRBJ1-5; D is ambiguous. This CDR3 has 14 amino acids. CDR1 and CDR2 from the germline V gene are SGHTA and FQGTGA. V lost 2 bases and J 9 bases, leaving 14 bases between the germline ends. CDR3: CASSLQAMSGPQHF. CDR3 DNA sequence: TGTGCCAGCAGCTTACAAGCAATGTCGGGGCCCCAGCATTTT.

V and J are TRBV7-6 and TRBJ1-1; TRBD1 is a possible D gene (5 bases). The CDR3 is 13 amino acids. Germline V gene data show CDR1 as SGHVS and CDR2 as FNYEAQ. Deletions cut 5 bases from V and 9 bases from J, with 16 bases between. Here the CDR3 reads CASSPQGAPKAFF. Written as DNA, the CDR3 is TGTGCCAGCAGCCCCCAGGGTGCCCCCAAAGCTTTCTTT.

This clonotype was seen repeatedly, ten times or more. The V gene is TRBV7-9, the J gene TRBJ1-1; D call uncertain. CDR3 length equals 16 residues. The germline CDR1 and CDR2 sequences are SEHNR and FQNEAQ (reference sequence). V gave up 1 base and J gave up 0 bases, with 12 bases separating them. Written as DNA, the CDR3 is TGTGCCAGCAGCTTAGTAGGCCATACCGTGAACACTGAAGCTTTCTTT. This codes for CASSLVGHTVNTEAFF.

This clonotype has ten or more counts. This chain uses TRBV12-3 or TRBV12-4 with TRBJ2-3; 8 bases are a match to TRBD1. The CDR3 loop spans 13 amino acids. The ends lost 6 bases at V and 4 bases at J; junction bases unmatched: 3. CDR3 nucleotides: TGTGCCAGCAGGGACAGGGTACCAGATACGCAGTATTTT. Amino acid sequence: CASRDRVPDTQYF.

The J gene is TRBJ1-2, the V gene TRBV7-2; D is possibly TRBD1 (6 bases). The CDR3 runs 15 residues. The germline V gene has CDR1 SGHTA and CDR2 FQGNSA. Trimming pared 1 base from V and 7 bases from J, leaving 16 bases between. CDR3: CASSLVPNGGPGYTF. The CDR3 region has the DNA TGTGCCAGCAGCTTAGTCCCAAATGGGGGCCCTGGCTACACCTTC.

This clonotype was seen a single time. One end of the junction fails to match germline, which may point to a read error. The chain combines TRBV2 with TRBJ2-5; the match to TRBD1 covers 7 bases. Germline CDR1 reads SNHLY; CDR2 reads FYNNEI. The CDR3 has 13 amino acids. The DNA for the CDR3 is TGTGCCAGCTCCCGACAGGGACCCGAGAGCCAGTACTTC. Amino acids: CASSRQGPESQYF.

This clonotype occurred a few times. The chain recombines TRBV7-2 with TRBJ1-1; D might be TRBD1 (6 bases). Trimming left V 1 base short and J 4 bases short, with 10 bases between. Germline-derived CDR1 and CDR2 are SGHTA and FQGNSA. The CDR3 loop spans 14 amino acids. CDR3 in amino acids: CASSLGSRGTEAFF. The CDR3 DNA is TGTGCCAGCAGCTTAGGTTCCAGGGGCACTGAAGCTTTCTTT.

V and J are TRBV6-1 and TRBJ2-1; 8 bases line up with TRBD2. With 6 bases clipped from V and 0 bases from J, the junction kept 13 bases outside the gene matches. The germline gives CDR1 MNHNS, CDR2 SASEGT. This CDR3 contains 18 residues. The CDR3, as DNA: TGTGCCAGCAGGCCGGCTAGCGGGCTACCTTCCTCCTACAATGAGCAGTTCTTC. It yields the protein CASRPASGLPSSYNEQFF.

This clonotype was detected a few times. The chain employs TRBV6-1 and TRBJ2-2; D is unresolved. CDR3 size: 13 residues. Germline values: CDR1 MNHNS, CDR2 SASEGT. Trimming removed 6 bases at V and 7 bases at J, with 12 bases between. DNA of the CDR3: TGTGCCAGCAGCTCTCGAAAGAGCGGGGAGCTGTTTTTT. Its protein product is CASSSRKSGELFF.

This clonotype has only a few counts. The gene calls are TRBV7-2 and TRBJ2-5; D may correspond to TRBD1 or TRBD2 (5 bases each). The CDR3 runs 14 residues. Deletions cut 1 base from V and 4 bases from J, with 10 bases between. Germline lookup yields CDR1 SGHTA and CDR2 FQGNSA. CDR3 sequence reads: CASSLDTGRETQYF. The CDR3, as DNA: TGTGCCAGCAGCTTAGATACGGGGCGAGAGACCCAGTACTTC.

This clonotype was counted a few times. V is TRBV29-1 and J is TRBJ1-2; no firm D call. The V end lost 6 bases, the J end lost 0 bases, and 11 bases lay between the germline ends. Germline-derived CDR1 and CDR2 are SQVTM and ANQGSEA. The CDR3 runs 13 residues. The CDR3 DNA is TGCAGCGTCGCCGACACGGCTAACTATGGCTACACCTTC. Amino acids: CSVADTANYGYTF. The entire variable domain, with the rest obtained from reference TRBV29-1 and TRBJ1-2, is as follows: SAVISQKPSRDICQRGTSLTIQCQVDSQVTMMFWYRQQPGQSLTLIATANQGSEATYESGFVIDKFPISRPNLTFSTLTVSNMSPEDSSIYLCSVADTANYGYTFGSGTRLTVV.

There are many counts of this clonotype. The chain is built from TRBV12-3 or TRBV12-4 and TRBJ2-4, with a tentative D call TRBD1 (7 bases). This CDR3 is built from 15 residues. The germline V and J ends were trimmed by 3 bases and 10 bases, with 19 bases remaining between them. The CDR3 loop is CASSFNAGGGFIQYF. CDR3 sequence (DNA): TGTGCCAGCAGTTTTAACGCAGGAGGGGGCTTTATTCAGTACTTC.

This clonotype was seen only a few times. This chain uses TRBV7-2 with TRBJ1-2; 8 positions agree with TRBD1. Germline lookup yields CDR1 SGHTA and CDR2 FQGNSA. The CDR3 length is 15 residues. J was trimmed by 4 bases and V by 0 bases; bases with no gene match: 4. The CDR3 DNA sequence: TGTGCCAGCAGCTTAGCGCCAGGGGGCTCCTATGGCTACACCTTC. Translated, it gives CASSLAPGGSYGYTF.